This T cell receptor beta chain was sequenced during a study of T cell responses to AZD1222 COVID-19 vaccine. Study-wide context: Second doses were pooled across both intervals (about 4 or about 12 weeks).

Remarks on this clone: The antigen remains unidentified.

The repertoire was sequenced with immunoSEQ multiplex PCR; TCRdb's copy has only in-frame clones and lacks some. The sample gives 90,000 to 120,000 clones, more than 75% of which show up once; about 20% is in the top ten. The germline V and J ends were trimmed by 3 bases and 3 bases, with 8 bases remaining between them. This CDR3 comprises 13 residues. Germline CDR1 reads MNHEY; CDR2 reads SMNVEV (reference sequence). Broader study findings: Mostly white British, mostly female donors; authors suggested clonal diversity may be underestimated. Along spike, vaccine-associated CD4 TCRs were found throughout, with dominance at 160-218 and 743-854. The study reported that nearly half of spike-specific TCRs target unmutated variant regions.

This TCR was recovered from an adult in good health. This chain joins TRBV27 and TRBJ1-2, with D perhaps TRBD1 (6 bases). The sequencing used peripheral blood, collected on day 0 of AZD1222 vaccination. The CDR3: CASSLRGDYGYTF. CDR3 sequence (DNA): TGTGCCAGCAGTTTGAGGGGGGACTATGGCTACACCTTC.